This T cell receptor beta chain comes out of a study of T cell responses to AZD1222 COVID-19 vaccine. Findings and limits, study-wide: At study baseline, merely several AZD1222 recipients were seropositive. Unmutated variant regions reportedly attract nearly half of all spike-specific TCRs. Spike-specific TCR breadth and depth grew following two AZD1222 doses.

A remark on this clone: No antigen is known for it.

The length of the CDR3 is 14 residues. The V end lost 0 bases, the J end lost 3 bases, and 7 bases lay between the germline ends. Looked up from germline, CDR1 is SGHAT and CDR2 is FQNNGV. The repertoire was sequenced with immunoSEQ multiplex PCR; TCRdb's copy has only in-frame clones and lacks some. The sample holds approximately 170,000 clones, 75% to 90% seen once. V and J are TRBV11-2 and TRBJ2-3; D unresolved. This clonotype originated in an adult in good health. This material consisted of peripheral blood, taken on day 0 of AZD1222 vaccination. CDR3 amino acids: CASSLEPVTDTQYF. The CDR3 coding sequence is TGTGCCAGCAGCTTAGAACCTGTGACAGATACGCAGTATTTT.